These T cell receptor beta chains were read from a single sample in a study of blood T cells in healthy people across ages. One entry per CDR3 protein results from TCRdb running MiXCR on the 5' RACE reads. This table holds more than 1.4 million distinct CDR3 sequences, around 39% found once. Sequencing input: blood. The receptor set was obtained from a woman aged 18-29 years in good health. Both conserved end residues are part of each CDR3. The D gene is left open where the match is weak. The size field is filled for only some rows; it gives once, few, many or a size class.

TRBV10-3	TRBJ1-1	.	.	CAIRLDVATEAFF	TGTGCCATCAGGCTGGACGTGGCCACTGAAGCTTTCTTT
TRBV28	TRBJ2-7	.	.	CASSLRVRLTSYEQYF	TGTGCCAGCAGTTTACGTGTCAGACTAACCTCCTACGAGCAGTACTTC
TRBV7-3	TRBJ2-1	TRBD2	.	CASSLLVAGGHERFF	TGTGCCAGCAGCCTTTTGGTAGCGGGGGGGCATGAGCGGTTCTTC
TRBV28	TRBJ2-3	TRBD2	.	CASSFGFLRPGLANTDTQYF	TGTGCCAGCAGTTTTGGGTTCCTTAGGCCGGGACTAGCGAACACAGATACGCAGTATTTT
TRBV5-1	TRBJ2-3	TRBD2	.	CASSTGLAVNTDTQYF	TGCGCCAGCAGCACGGGACTAGCGGTAAACACAGATACGCAGTATTTT
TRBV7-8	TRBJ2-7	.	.	CASSSLPGSYYEQYF	TGTGCCAGCAGCTCTCTCCCCGGGTCCTACTACGAGCAGTACTTC
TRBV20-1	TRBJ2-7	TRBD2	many	CSARSPAGEGLSSYEQYF	TGCAGTGCTAGAAGTCCAGCGGGAGAGGGCTTAAGCTCCTACGAGCAGTACTTC
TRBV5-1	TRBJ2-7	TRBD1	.	CASSPDRQGPLYEQYF	TGCGCCAGCAGCCCTGATCGACAGGGCCCTTTATACGAGCAGTACTTC
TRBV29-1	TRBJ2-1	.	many	CSVPSYRVSSYNEQFF	TGCAGCGTTCCTTCTTACAGGGTGAGCTCCTACAATGAGCAGTTCTTC
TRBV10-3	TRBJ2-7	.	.	CAISLGRAEAYEQYF	TGTGCCATCAGTCTCGGACGAGCGGAAGCCTACGAGCAGTACTTC
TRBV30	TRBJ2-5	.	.	CAWSPQETQYF	TGTGCCTGGAGCCCTCAAGAGACCCAGTACTTC
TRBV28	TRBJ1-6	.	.	CASSSLQGSSYNSPLHF	TGTGCCAGCAGTTCCCTCCAGGGGAGCTCCTATAATTCACCCCTCCACTTT
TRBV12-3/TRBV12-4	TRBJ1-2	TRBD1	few	CASSLVTGEGGYTF	TGTGCCAGCAGTTTGGTTACAGGGGAGGGTGGCTACACCTTC
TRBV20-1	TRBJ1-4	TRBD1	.	CSARPLGQQINEKLFF	TGCAGTGCTAGACCGCTGGGACAGCAAATTAATGAAAAACTGTTTTTT
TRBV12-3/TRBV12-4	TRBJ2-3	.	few	CASTHPGTAGDTQYF	TGTGCCAGCACCCATCCGGGGACCGCTGGTGATACGCAGTATTTT
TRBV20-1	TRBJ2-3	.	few	CSARTVARNTDTQYF	TGCAGTGCTAGGACCGTAGCGAGGAACACAGATACGCAGTATTTT
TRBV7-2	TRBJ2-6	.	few	CASSGRQRSSSGANVLTF	TGTGCCAGCAGCGGTCGACAGAGAAGTAGCTCTGGGGCCAACGTCCTGACTTTC
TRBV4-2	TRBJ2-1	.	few	CASSQDWLYESSYNEQFF	TGTGCCAGCAGCCAAGATTGGCTGTATGAGAGCTCCTACAATGAGCAGTTCTTC
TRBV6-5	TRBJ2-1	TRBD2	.	CASTPRLADEQFF	TGTGCCAGCACCCCCCGACTAGCTGATGAGCAGTTCTTC
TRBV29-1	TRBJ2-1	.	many	CSAAKTYNEQFF	TGCAGCGCCGCCAAGACCTACAATGAGCAGTTCTTC
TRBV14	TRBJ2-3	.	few	CASSPLGGDTQYF	TGTGCCAGCAGCCCTCTTGGCGGCGATACGCAGTATTTT
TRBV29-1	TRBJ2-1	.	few	CSVDKGIYNEQFF	TGCAGCGTTGATAAGGGGATCTACAATGAGCAGTTCTTC
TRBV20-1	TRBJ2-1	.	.	CSARKGGSNEQFF	TGCAGTGCTAGGAAGGGAGGTTCTAATGAGCAGTTCTTC
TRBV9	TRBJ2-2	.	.	CASSTYEGGVGELFF	TGTGCCAGCAGCACATACGAGGGTGGAGTCGGGGAGCTGTTTTTT
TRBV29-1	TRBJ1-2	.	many	CSVWGNYGYTF	TGCAGCGTGTGGGGTAACTATGGCTACACCTTC
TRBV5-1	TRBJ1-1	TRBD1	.	CASSLSGTGGTEAFF	TGCGCCAGCAGCTTGTCCGGGACAGGTGGCACTGAAGCTTTCTTT
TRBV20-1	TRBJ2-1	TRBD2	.	CSAPPSGGLYNEQFF	TGCAGTGCTCCGCCCAGCGGGGGCCTCTACAATGAGCAGTTCTTC
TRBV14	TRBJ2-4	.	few	CASSKVGDHQYF	TGTGCCAGCAGCAAAGTCGGCGATCATCAGTACTTC
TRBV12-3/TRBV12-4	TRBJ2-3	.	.	CASSRGLQTGDTQYF	TGTGCCAGCAGCCGCGGACTTCAAACCGGTGATACGCAGTATTTT
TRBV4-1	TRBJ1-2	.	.	CASSQAWGDYGYTF	TGCGCCAGCAGCCAAGCATGGGGGGACTATGGCTACACCTTC
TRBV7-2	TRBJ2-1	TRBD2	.	CASSLAVGGRYNEQFF	TGTGCCAGCAGCTTAGCGGTGGGAGGGAGGTACAATGAGCAGTTCTTC
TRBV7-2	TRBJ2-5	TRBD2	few	CASSLETSEETQYF	TGTGCCAGCAGCTTAGAGACTAGCGAAGAGACCCAGTACTTC
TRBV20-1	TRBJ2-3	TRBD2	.	CSARGTSVYTDTQYF	TGCAGTGCCAGAGGGACTAGCGTATACACAGATACGCAGTATTTT
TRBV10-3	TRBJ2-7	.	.	CAISPTGESYNEQYF	TGTGCCATCAGCCCCACAGGTGAATCCTACAATGAGCAGTACTTC
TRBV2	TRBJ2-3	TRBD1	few	CATLPGQNTDTQYF	TGTGCCACCTTACCGGGACAGAACACAGATACGCAGTATTTT
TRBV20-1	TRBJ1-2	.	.	CSARERLGYGYTF	TGCAGTGCTAGGGAACGCTTGGGATATGGCTACACCTTC
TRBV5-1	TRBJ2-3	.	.	CASSLARTTGTDTQYF	TGCGCCAGCAGCTTGGCCCGGACTACAGGCACAGATACGCAGTATTTT
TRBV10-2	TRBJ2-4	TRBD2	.	CASRASGSGVRNIQYF	TGCGCCAGCAGAGCTAGCGGGAGTGGGGTTCGAAACATTCAGTACTTC
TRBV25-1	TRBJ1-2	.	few	CASSAAEGDITNYGYTF	TGTGCCAGCAGTGCCGCAGAAGGGGACATCACTAACTATGGCTACACCTTC
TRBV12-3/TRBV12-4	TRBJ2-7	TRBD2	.	CASSSSRGTRSYEQYF	TGTGCCAGCAGTTCCTCCCGCGGGACTAGGTCCTACGAGCAGTACTTC
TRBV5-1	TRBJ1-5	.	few	CASSLEAAGIIKPQHF	TGCGCCAGCAGCTTGGAGGCGGCAGGGATAATCAAGCCCCAGCATTTT
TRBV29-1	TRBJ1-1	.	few	CSVERVSGNTEAFF	TGCAGCGTTGAAAGAGTATCAGGGAACACTGAAGCTTTCTTT
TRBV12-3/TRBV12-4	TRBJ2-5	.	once	CASSLSEMETQYF	TGTGCCAGCAGCCTAAGTGAAATGGAGACCCAGTACTTC